A single sample gave rise to the 10 T cell receptor beta chains below, sequenced in a study of blood T cell repertoires in COVID-19. This table comes from immunoSEQ multiplex PCR, and its TCRdb copy is limited to in-frame clones, with some not included. The data contain 200,000 to 250,000 clones, approximately 80% of them singletons. Sequenced input: PBMCs or T cells enriched from blood (not recorded which). These receptors originate from a man in his thirties or forties with acute COVID-19.

This clone was counted once. This chain joins TRBV18 and TRBJ1-2; possible D gene TRBD1, 5 bases. The germline V and J ends were trimmed by 5 bases and 4 bases, with 14 bases remaining between them. Per the germline V gene, CDR1 is KGHSH and CDR2 is LQKENI. This CDR3 comprises 14 residues. In nucleotides, the CDR3 is TGTGCCAGCTCAGACAGCTCGGGTTTCTATGGCTACACCTTC. It is translated as CASSDSSGFYGYTF.

This chain uses TRBV27 with TRBJ2-7; TRBD1 might be the D (5 bases). Germline V gene sequence: CDR1 MNHEY, CDR2 SMNVEV (reference sequence). V was clipped by 1 base and J by 0 bases, with 10 bases between them. The CDR3 extends over 15 amino acids. CDR3 sequence reads: CASSLLRQLSYEQYF. The CDR3 DNA reads as TGTGCCAGCAGTTTATTGCGACAGCTCTCCTACGAGCAGTACTTC.

The chain has TRBV9 and TRBJ1-2; D perhaps matches TRBD1 (5 bases). The CDR3 has 14 residues. Germline assignment: CDR1 SGDLS and CDR2 YYNGEE. V lost 3 bases, J lost 6 bases, and 15 bases lay in between. The CDR3 loop reads CASSGAGVRDGYTF. CDR3 nucleotide sequence: TGTGCCAGCAGCGGAGCGGGGGTAAGAGATGGCTACACCTTC.

This clone was seen a few times. J is TRBJ2-1 and V is TRBV7-9, with a tentative D call TRBD1 (6 bases). CDR1 and CDR2 (germline): SEHNR, FQNEAQ (reference sequence). V gave up 5 bases and J gave up 7 bases, with 21 bases separating them. This CDR3 contains 16 residues. CDR3 amino acids: CASSSYGGVLLNEQFF. The CDR3 DNA is TGTGCCAGCAGCAGTTATGGGGGCGTTCTATTAAATGAGCAGTTCTTC.

The chain employs TRBV7-9 and TRBJ1-2; D unresolved. V shed 2 bases and J shed 8 bases, with 9 bases lying between them. Germline assignment: CDR1 SEHNR and CDR2 FQNEAQ (reference sequence). CDR3 length: 12 residues. CDR3 sequence reads: CASSLLPSGYTF. CDR3 nucleotides: TGTGCCAGCAGCTTACTCCCTTCGGGCTACACCTTC. The full variable domain, rest sourced from reference TRBV7-9 and TRBJ1-2, is DTGVSQNPRHKITKRGQNVTFRCDPISEHNRLYWYRQTLGQGPEFLTYFQNEAQLEKSRLLSDRFSAERPKGSFSTLEIQRTEQGDSAMYLCASSLLPSGYTFGSGTRLTVV.

This clone was counted only a few times. The CDR3 reads CASSTGQGNQPQHF. CDR3 DNA: TGTGCCAGCAGCACGGGACAGGGGAATCAGCCCCAGCATTTT. The chain couples TRBV7-2 to TRBJ1-5, with 10 bases that match TRBD1. Germline V gives CDR1 SGHTA, CDR2 FQGNSA. The CDR3 extends over 14 amino acids. Trimming at V came to 5 bases and at J to 4 bases, leaving 2 bases not matched to a gene.

The chain recombines TRBV9 with TRBJ2-3; D is possibly TRBD1 (6 bases). The V end was cut by 7 bases, the J end by 7 bases, with 19 bases between. The CDR3 has 14 residues. Germline lookup yields CDR1 SGDLS and CDR2 YYNGEE. The CDR3 protein is CASHRGSEEYTQYF. CDR3 in DNA: TGTGCCAGCCATAGGGGGTCCGAGGAATATACGCAGTATTTT.

In its sample, this clone was seen a few times. The chain carries TRBV3-1 (or the pseudogene TRBV3-2) and TRBJ1-2; 12 positions agree with TRBD1. CDR3 size: 16 residues. After removal of 3 bases from V and 8 bases from J, the junction contained 10 bases not matched to a gene. The germline CDR1 and CDR2 sequences are LGHDT and YNNKEL (reference sequence). For the CDR3, the DNA is TGTGCCAGCAGCCATTTGGCCGGGACAGGGGGCGCGGGCTACACCTTC. Its translation is CASSHLAGTGGAGYTF.

The rearrangement uses TRBV5-1 and TRBJ2-7, with 8 bases identical to TRBD1. CDR3 length: 15 amino acids. With V trimmed by 4 bases and J by 1 base, 7 bases remained unmatched. From germline, CDR1 is SGHRS and CDR2 YFSETQ. The CDR3 bases are TGCGCCAGCAGCACCGGGGACAGGACATCCTACGAGCAGTACTTC. This sequence encodes CASSTGDRTSYEQYF. The full variable domain, completed using reference TRBV5-1 and TRBJ2-7, is KAGVTQTPRYLIKTRGQQVTLSCSPISGHRSVSWYQQTPGQGLQFLFEYFSETQRNKGNFPGRFSGRQFSNSRSEMNVSTLELGDSALYLCASSTGDRTSYEQYFGPGTRLTVT.

The chain carries TRBV29-1 and TRBJ1-2; 9 bases line up with TRBD1. The ends lost 2 bases at V and 8 bases at J; junction bases unmatched: 3. Germline lookup yields CDR1 SQVTM and CDR2 ANQGSEA. The length of the CDR3 is 12 residues. This CDR3 reads CSVERTGDGYTF. As DNA, the CDR3 is TGCAGCGTTGAACGGACAGGGGACGGCTACACCTTC. The full variable domain, with the rest looked up from reference TRBV29-1 and TRBJ1-2, is SAVISQKPSRDICQRGTSLTIQCQVDSQVTMMFWYRQQPGQSLTLIATANQGSEATYESGFVIDKFPISRPNLTFSTLTVSNMSPEDSSIYLCSVERTGDGYTFGSGTRLTVV.